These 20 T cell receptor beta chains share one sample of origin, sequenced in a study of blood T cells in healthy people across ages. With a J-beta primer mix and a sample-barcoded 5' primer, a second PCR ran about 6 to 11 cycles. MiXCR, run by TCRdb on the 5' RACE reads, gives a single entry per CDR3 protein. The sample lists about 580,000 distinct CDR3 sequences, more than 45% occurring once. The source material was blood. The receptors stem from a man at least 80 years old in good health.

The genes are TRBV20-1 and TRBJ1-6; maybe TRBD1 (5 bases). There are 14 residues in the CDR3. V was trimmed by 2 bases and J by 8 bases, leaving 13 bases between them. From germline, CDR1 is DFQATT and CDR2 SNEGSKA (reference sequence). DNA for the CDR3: TGCAGTGCTAGACTCCGGGACTCTTATTCACCCCTCCACTTT. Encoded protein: CSARLRDSYSPLHF.

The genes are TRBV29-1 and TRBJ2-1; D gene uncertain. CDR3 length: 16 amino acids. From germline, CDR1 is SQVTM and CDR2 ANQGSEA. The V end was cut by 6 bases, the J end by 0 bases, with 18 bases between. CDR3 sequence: CSVTAPQESSYNEQFF. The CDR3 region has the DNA TGCAGCGTCACTGCCCCCCAGGAGAGCTCCTACAATGAGCAGTTCTTC.

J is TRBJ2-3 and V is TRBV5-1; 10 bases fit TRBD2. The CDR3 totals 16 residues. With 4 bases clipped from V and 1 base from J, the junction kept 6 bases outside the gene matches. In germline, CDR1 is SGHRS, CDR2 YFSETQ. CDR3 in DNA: TGCGCCAGCAGCCCAAAGCGGGAGGGCCGCACAGATACGCAGTATTTT. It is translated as CASSPKREGRTDTQYF.

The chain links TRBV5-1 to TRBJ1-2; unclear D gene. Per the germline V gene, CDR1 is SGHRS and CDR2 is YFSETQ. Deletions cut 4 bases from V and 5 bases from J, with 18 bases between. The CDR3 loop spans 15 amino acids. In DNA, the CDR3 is TGCGCCAGCAGCCCCGCGGAGGGCGGACTTTATGGCTACACCTTC. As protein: CASSPAEGGLYGYTF.

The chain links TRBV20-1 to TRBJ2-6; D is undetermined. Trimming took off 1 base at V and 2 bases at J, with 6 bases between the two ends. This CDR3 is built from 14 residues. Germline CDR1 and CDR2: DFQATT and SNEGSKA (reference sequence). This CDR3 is CSARASPGANVLTF. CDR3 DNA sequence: TGCAGTGCTAGAGCCTCTCCTGGGGCCAACGTCCTGACTTTC.

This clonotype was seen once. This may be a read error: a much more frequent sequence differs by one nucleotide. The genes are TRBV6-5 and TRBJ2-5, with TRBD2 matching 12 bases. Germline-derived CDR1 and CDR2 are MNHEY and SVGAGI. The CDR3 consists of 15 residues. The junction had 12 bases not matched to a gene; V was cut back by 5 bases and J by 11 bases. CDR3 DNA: TGTGCCAGCAGTGTGACTAGCGGGAGCTGGGATGAGCAGTACTTC. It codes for CASSVTSGSWDEQYF.

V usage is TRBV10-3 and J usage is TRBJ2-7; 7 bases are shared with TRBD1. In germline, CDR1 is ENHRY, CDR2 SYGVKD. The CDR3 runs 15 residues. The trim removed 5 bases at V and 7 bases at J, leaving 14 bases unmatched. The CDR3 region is CAISSRGDRVGEQYF. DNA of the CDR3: TGTGCCATCAGTTCCAGGGGAGACAGGGTGGGTGAGCAGTACTTC.

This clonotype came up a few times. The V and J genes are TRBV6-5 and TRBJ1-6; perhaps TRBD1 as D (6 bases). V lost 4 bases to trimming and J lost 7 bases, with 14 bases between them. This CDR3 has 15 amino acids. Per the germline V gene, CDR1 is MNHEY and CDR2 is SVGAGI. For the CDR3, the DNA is TGTGCCAGCAGTTCCGGTACAGGGTTCAATTCACCCCTCCACTTT. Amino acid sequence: CASSSGTGFNSPLHF.

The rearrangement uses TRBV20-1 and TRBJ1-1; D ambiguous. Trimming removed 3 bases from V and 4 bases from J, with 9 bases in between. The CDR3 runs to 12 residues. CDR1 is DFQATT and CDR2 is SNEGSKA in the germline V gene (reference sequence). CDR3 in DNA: TGCAGTGCTAGGTCGGTCGGCACTGAAGCTTTCTTT. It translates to CSARSVGTEAFF.

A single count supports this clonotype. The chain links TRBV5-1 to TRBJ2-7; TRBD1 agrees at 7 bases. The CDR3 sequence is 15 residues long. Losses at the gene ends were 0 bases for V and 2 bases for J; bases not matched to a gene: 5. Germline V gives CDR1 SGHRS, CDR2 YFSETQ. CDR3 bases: TGCGCCAGCAGCTTGGGACAGGGAATCCCCTACGAGCAGTACTTC. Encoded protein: CASSLGQGIPYEQYF.

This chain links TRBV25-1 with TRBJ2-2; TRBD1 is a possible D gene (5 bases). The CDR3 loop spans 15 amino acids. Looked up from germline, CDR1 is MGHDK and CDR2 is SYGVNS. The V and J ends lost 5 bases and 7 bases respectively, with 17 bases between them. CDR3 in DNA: TGTGCCAGCAGTCAGATAACCTCCGACAGCGGGGAGCTGTTTTTT. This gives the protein CASSQITSDSGELFF.

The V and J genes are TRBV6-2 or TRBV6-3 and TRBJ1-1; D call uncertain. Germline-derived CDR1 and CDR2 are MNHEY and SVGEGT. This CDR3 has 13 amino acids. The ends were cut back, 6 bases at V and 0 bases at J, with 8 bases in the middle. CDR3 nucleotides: TGTGCCAGCAGCCCCGAGATGAACACTGAAGCTTTCTTT. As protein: CASSPEMNTEAFF.

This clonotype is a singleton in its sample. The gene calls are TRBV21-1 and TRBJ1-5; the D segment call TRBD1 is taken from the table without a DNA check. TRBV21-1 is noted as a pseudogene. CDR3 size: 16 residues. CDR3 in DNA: TGTGCCAGCAGCAACCGGGACAGGGTGAGTGAGGAGCCCCAGCATTTT. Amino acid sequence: CASSNRDRVSEEPQHF.

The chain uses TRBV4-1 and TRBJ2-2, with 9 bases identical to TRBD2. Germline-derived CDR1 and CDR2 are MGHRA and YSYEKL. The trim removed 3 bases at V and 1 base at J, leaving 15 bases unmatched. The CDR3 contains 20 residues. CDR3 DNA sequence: TGCGCCAGCAGCCATAGTACTAGTAGCGGGGGCCCTCGGAACACCGGGGAGCTGTTTTTT. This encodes CASSHSTSSGGPRNTGELFF.

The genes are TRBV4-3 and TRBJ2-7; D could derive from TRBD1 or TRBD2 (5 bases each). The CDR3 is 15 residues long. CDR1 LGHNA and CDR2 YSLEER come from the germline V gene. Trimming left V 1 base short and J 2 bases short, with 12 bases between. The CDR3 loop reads CASSQVGPGPYEQYF. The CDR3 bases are TGCGCCAGCAGCCAAGTGGGACCGGGCCCCTACGAGCAGTACTTC.

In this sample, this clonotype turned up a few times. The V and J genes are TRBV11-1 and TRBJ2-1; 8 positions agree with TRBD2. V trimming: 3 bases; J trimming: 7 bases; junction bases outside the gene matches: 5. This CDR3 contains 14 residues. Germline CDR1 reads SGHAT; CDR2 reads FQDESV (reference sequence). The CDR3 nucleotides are TGTGCCAGCAGCTTGTGGGTAGCGGGGAATGAGCAGTTCTTC. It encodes CASSLWVAGNEQFF.

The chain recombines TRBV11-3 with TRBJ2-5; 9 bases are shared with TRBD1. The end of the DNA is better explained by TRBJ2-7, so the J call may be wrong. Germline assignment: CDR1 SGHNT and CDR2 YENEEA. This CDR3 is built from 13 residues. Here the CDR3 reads CASSFGTGFEQYF. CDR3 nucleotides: TGTGCCAGCAGCTTTGGGACAGGGTTCGAGCAGTACTTC.

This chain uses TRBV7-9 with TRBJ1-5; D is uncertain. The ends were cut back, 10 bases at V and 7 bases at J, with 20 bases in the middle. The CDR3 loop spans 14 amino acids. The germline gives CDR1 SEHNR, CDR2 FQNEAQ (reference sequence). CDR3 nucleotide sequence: TGTGCCACCGGCCCGCTGGGCGGGAAGCAGCCCCAGCATTTT. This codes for CATGPLGGKQPQHF.

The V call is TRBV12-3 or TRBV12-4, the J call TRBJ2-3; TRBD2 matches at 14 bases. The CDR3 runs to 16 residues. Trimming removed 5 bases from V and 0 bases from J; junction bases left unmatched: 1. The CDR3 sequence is CASSGTSGRSTDTQYF. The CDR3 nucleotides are TGTGCCAGCAGTGGGACTAGCGGGAGAAGCACAGATACGCAGTATTTT.

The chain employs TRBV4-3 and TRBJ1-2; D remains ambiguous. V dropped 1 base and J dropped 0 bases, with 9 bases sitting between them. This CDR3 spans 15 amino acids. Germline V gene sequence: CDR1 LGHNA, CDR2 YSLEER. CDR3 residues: CASSQVTDSNYGYTF. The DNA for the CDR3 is TGCGCCAGCAGCCAAGTTACAGACTCTAACTATGGCTACACCTTC.